Reported below is one TCR beta chain. The data were taken from a study of control samples from healthy donors and cancer patients. Assay: immunoSEQ multiplex PCR; the TCRdb copy retains only in-frame clones and omits some. The repertoire consists of roughly 120,000 clones, with about 95% occurring once and the leading ten covering 3.6%. V was clipped by 5 bases and J by 0 bases; unmatched bases: 8. Per germline, CDR1 MDHEN and CDR2 SYDVKM. The CDR3 loop spans 19 amino acids. The source is a man younger than 45 in good health. Sample: blood. The gene calls are TRBV28 and TRBJ2-1; TRBD2 matches at 15 bases. CDR3: CASSQGLAGGRSSYNEQFF. The CDR3, as DNA: TGTGCCAGCAGTCAGGGACTAGCGGGGGGCCGTAGCTCCTACAATGAGCAGTTCTTC.